Shown below are 32 T cell receptor beta chains from a single sample sequenced in a study of blood T cell repertoires in COVID-19. The method was immunoSEQ multiplex PCR; TCRdb's version includes in-frame clones alone and lacks a portion of them. The sample shows under 300,000 clones, 85% of them seen only once. Sequencing was done on a sample of peripheral blood. The receptors come from a human donor in a cohort sampled during active COVID-19.

The chain links TRBV14 to TRBJ2-7; 10 bases fit TRBD2. Unmatched junction bases numbered 5, after V lost 1 base and J lost 2 bases. The CDR3 is made up of 16 amino acids. Germline values: CDR1 SGHDN, CDR2 FVKESK. The CDR3 DNA is TGTGCCAGCAGCCAAGTAACTAGCGGGGCTACCTACGAGCAGTACTTC. Translating it yields CASSQVTSGATYEQYF.

The chain is built from TRBV3-1 (or the pseudogene TRBV3-2) and TRBJ2-7; 7 bases are a match to TRBD2. CDR1 and CDR2 from the germline V gene are LGHDT and YNNKEL (reference sequence). The CDR3 has 15 residues. V trimming: 5 bases; J trimming: 3 bases; junction bases outside the gene matches: 10. The CDR3 region is CASSLIAGTYYEQYF. In DNA form, the CDR3 reads TGTGCCAGCAGCTTAATAGCGGGTACGTACTACGAGCAGTACTTC.

The rearrangement uses TRBV7-8 and TRBJ1-2, with D possibly being TRBD1 (6 bases). Germline V lookup: CDR1 SGHVS, CDR2 FQNEAQ. The CDR3 spans 16 residues. With 0 bases removed from V and 7 bases from J, the gap between germline ends came to 18 bases. CDR3 nucleotide sequence: TGTGCCAGCAGCTTAGCCCCATGGAGGGGGGGTTTTGGCTACACCTTC. Translating it yields CASSLAPWRGGFGYTF.

The V gene is TRBV28, the J gene TRBJ1-2; unclear D gene. The CDR3 consists of 13 residues. V dropped 1 base and J dropped 8 bases, with 11 bases sitting between them. Looked up from germline, CDR1 is MDHEN and CDR2 is SYDVKM. The CDR3 reads CASSLSGSLGYTF. The CDR3 region has the DNA TGTGCCAGCAGTTTATCCGGGTCCCTAGGCTACACCTTC.

A single count supports this clone. This chain joins TRBV7-8 and TRBJ1-2; TRBD1 aligns across 7 bases. J gave up 4 bases and V 2 bases, and 19 bases lay outside the gene matches. Germline CDR1 SGHVS, CDR2 FQNEAQ. CDR3 length equals 19 residues. In nucleotides, the CDR3 is TGTGCCAGCAGCTTAACTAACTCACCGCGACCGGGACAGACCTATGGCTACACCTTC. It specifies CASSLTNSPRPGQTYGYTF.

This clone was picked up one time. The V gene is TRBV4-1, the J gene TRBJ1-2; TRBD1 agrees at 11 bases. The J segment lost 5 bases and the V segment lost 0 bases, leaving 17 bases of the junction unmatched. This CDR3 has 20 amino acids. Germline loops: CDR1 MGHRA, CDR2 YSYEKL. CDR3 region: CASSQDGMGGTGGGLYGYTF. The CDR3 DNA reads as TGCGCCAGCAGCCAAGATGGGATGGGTGGGACAGGGGGAGGATTATATGGCTACACCTTC.

The rearrangement links TRBV5-1 to TRBJ1-6; D is perhaps TRBD1 (5 bases). Trimming left V 0 bases short and J 10 bases short, with 11 bases between. Germline V gene lookup returns CDR1 SGHRS and CDR2 YFSETQ. The CDR3 runs to 14 residues. CDR3 sequence reads: CASSLAGLISPLHF. In DNA form, the CDR3 reads TGCGCCAGCAGCTTGGCGGGACTAATCTCACCCCTCCACTTT.

The chain links TRBV10-3 to TRBJ2-7, with a possible D match to TRBD2 (5 bases). Trimming took 4 bases from V and 6 from J, leaving 13 bases between them. Germline V gene data show CDR1 as ENHRY and CDR2 as SYGVKD. There are 13 residues in the CDR3. The CDR3 here is CAISGGGLSEQYF. For the CDR3, the DNA is TGTGCCATCAGTGGAGGAGGTTTAAGCGAGCAGTACTTC.

The chain recombines TRBV28 with TRBJ1-5, with D possibly TRBD1 on 6 matching bases. Deletions cut 7 bases from V and 0 bases from J, with 10 bases between. Germline V lookup: CDR1 MDHEN, CDR2 SYDVKM. This CDR3 spans 14 amino acids. CDR3 sequence reads: CASKLDSSNQPQHF. CDR3 nucleotide sequence: TGTGCCAGCAAATTGGACAGTAGCAATCAGCCCCAGCATTTT.

The chain combines TRBV5-6 with TRBJ2-3, with 9 bases identical to TRBD2. After removal of 4 bases from V and 2 bases from J, the junction contained 17 bases not matched to a gene. There are 19 residues in the CDR3. Germline V lookup: CDR1 SGHDT, CDR2 YYEEEE. The CDR3 reads CASSPNRPGTSLDTDTQYF. CDR3 nucleotides: TGTGCCAGCAGCCCCAACCGGCCCGGGACTAGCCTTGACACAGATACGCAGTATTTT.

The chain couples TRBV28 to TRBJ2-7; D is uncertain. V dropped 1 base and J dropped 2 bases, with 3 bases sitting between them. CDR1 and CDR2 from the germline V gene are MDHEN and SYDVKM. The CDR3 contains 12 residues. CDR3 amino acids: CASSLSTYEQYF. CDR3 sequence (DNA): TGTGCCAGCAGTTTATCTACCTACGAGCAGTACTTC.

The gene calls are TRBV19 and TRBJ2-3, with TRBD2 matching over 8 bases. This CDR3 region has 15 residues. J was trimmed by 2 bases and V by 7 bases; bases with no gene match: 8. Germline V gene data show CDR1 as LNHDA and CDR2 as SQIVND (reference sequence). The chain's CDR3 is CASNPLAGPTDTQYF. The CDR3, as DNA: TGTGCCAGTAATCCTCTAGCGGGCCCCACAGATACGCAGTATTTT.

The V call is TRBV12-3 or TRBV12-4, the J call TRBJ2-7, with 12 bases that match TRBD2. CDR3 length: 13 amino acids. J lost 4 bases, V lost 8 bases, and 3 bases had no gene match. CDR3 DNA sequence: TGTGCCAGCCGACTAGCGGGAGTTTACGAGCAGTACTTC. It specifies CASRLAGVYEQYF.

This clone was detected only a few times. The chain employs TRBV5-1 and TRBJ2-1, with TRBD2 matching 12 bases. With V trimmed by 7 bases and J by 5 bases, 19 bases remained unmatched. The CDR3 length is 19 residues. Germline V gene lookup returns CDR1 SGHRS and CDR2 YFSETQ. DNA for the CDR3: TGCGCCAGCTCCATTCGTCGCCTTACTAGCGGGAGGTCGGACAATGAGCAGTTCTTC. It encodes CASSIRRLTSGRSDNEQFF.

This chain joins TRBV3-1 (or the pseudogene TRBV3-2) and TRBJ2-7; tentative D call: TRBD2 (5 bases). The CDR3 length is 13 residues. The germline gives CDR1 LGHDT, CDR2 YNNKEL (reference sequence). Trimming left V 3 bases short and J 7 bases short, with 13 bases between. The CDR3 DNA sequence: TGTGCCAGCAGCCATCTAGGAGGTTCAGAGCAGTACTTC. Translated: CASSHLGGSEQYF.

The chain is built from TRBV19 and TRBJ2-3; 7 nucleotides match TRBD2. The J segment lost 1 base and the V segment lost 3 bases, leaving 10 bases of the junction unmatched. Germline V gene data show CDR1 as LNHDA and CDR2 as SQIVND (reference sequence). This CDR3 has 17 residues. As DNA, the CDR3 is TGTGCCAGTAGTATCCGAACGACTAGCATAGGCACAGATACGCAGTATTTT. Its translation: CASSIRTTSIGTDTQYF.

A few counts support this clone. The J gene is TRBJ1-3, the V gene TRBV10-2; maybe TRBD1 (6 bases). The germline V gene encodes CDR1 WSHSY and CDR2 SAAADI. Trimming removed 3 bases at V and 1 base at J, with 10 bases between. The CDR3 is 15 residues long. CDR3 loop: CASSEPRGSGNTIYF. CDR3 nucleotides: TGCGCCAGCAGTGAACCCAGGGGATCTGGAAACACCATATATTTT.

The V call is TRBV5-5, the J call TRBJ1-4; no clear D. The ends were cut back, 2 bases at V and 0 bases at J, with 11 bases in the middle. The CDR3 covers 16 residues. Germline values: CDR1 SGHKS, CDR2 YYEKEE (reference sequence). The CDR3 sequence is CASSFVWATTNEKLFF. CDR3 DNA: TGTGCCAGCAGCTTCGTATGGGCCACAACTAATGAAAAACTGTTTTTT.

This clone occurred many times. This chain joins TRBV2 and TRBJ2-3, with 9 bases fitting TRBD2. The germline V gene has CDR1 SNHLY and CDR2 FYNNEI. The length of the CDR3 is 15 residues. V trimming: 8 bases; J trimming: 1 base; junction bases outside the gene matches: 7. In nucleotides, the CDR3 is TGTGCCAGCCGACCTTGGACTAGCGGCACAGATACGCAGTATTTT. Translating gives CASRPWTSGTDTQYF.

The CDR3 nucleotides read TGCGCCAGCAGCAAACAGGGAGACATTCAGTACTTC. It yields the protein CASSKQGDIQYF. The V gene is TRBV5-1, the J gene TRBJ2-4; possible D gene TRBD1, 6 bases. Deletions cut 4 bases from V and 8 bases from J, with 10 bases between. Germline V lookup: CDR1 SGHRS, CDR2 YFSETQ. The CDR3 consists of 12 residues.

CDR3 nucleotides: TGTGCCAGCAGCCAAACTAACGAGCAGTTCTTC. It encodes CASSQTNEQFF. The chain links TRBV3-1 (or the pseudogene TRBV3-2) to TRBJ2-1; D unclear. CDR3 length: 11 amino acids. The germline gives CDR1 LGHDT, CDR2 YNNKEL (reference sequence). Trimming cost V 2 bases and J 10 bases, with 6 bases left between them.

The J gene is TRBJ2-5, the V gene TRBV5-1, with TRBD2 identical over 11 bases. The CDR3 loop spans 16 amino acids. Germline V CDR1 and CDR2: SGHRS, YFSETQ. Trimming cost V 4 bases and J 7 bases; bases outside gene matches: 12. The DNA of the CDR3 is TGCGCCAGCAGCCTTGCTCCCGGGACTAGCGGCGGGACCCAGTACTTC. Its translation is CASSLAPGTSGGTQYF. The whole variable domain, remainder taken from reference TRBV5-1 and TRBJ2-5, is KAGVTQTPRYLIKTRGQQVTLSCSPISGHRSVSWYQQTPGQGLQFLFEYFSETQRNKGNFPGRFSGRQFSNSRSEMNVSTLELGDSALYLCASSLAPGTSGGTQYFGPGTRLLVL.

This chain uses TRBV18 with TRBJ2-7; D may be TRBD2 (5 bases). Trimming left V 0 bases short and J 7 bases short, with 13 bases between. The CDR3 contains 14 residues. The germline gives CDR1 KGHSH, CDR2 LQKENI. The CDR3, as DNA: TGTGCCAGCTCACCACCCTCCACTGGCGGGGAGCAGTACTTC. Translating it yields CASSPPSTGGEQYF.

The chain carries TRBV20-1 and TRBJ2-6; D is ambiguous. Germline V gene lookup returns CDR1 DFQATT and CDR2 SNEGSKA (reference sequence). The V end lost 3 bases, the J end lost 1 base, and 4 bases lay between the germline ends. This CDR3 is built from 13 residues. CDR3 nucleotides: TGCAGTGCTAGTTCTTCTGGGGCCAACGTCCTGACTTTC. Protein product: CSASSSGANVLTF.

This chain connects TRBV3-1 (or the pseudogene TRBV3-2) to TRBJ1-2, with a possible D match to TRBD1 (6 bases). Germline V gives CDR1 LGHDT, CDR2 YNNKEL (reference sequence). The CDR3 totals 13 residues. Trimming removed 2 bases from V and 2 bases from J, with 6 bases in between. CDR3 in amino acids: CASSQQGNYGYTF. Written as DNA, the CDR3 is TGTGCCAGCAGCCAACAGGGGAACTATGGCTACACCTTC.

The chain carries TRBV7-6 and TRBJ1-3, with D tentatively TRBD1 (6 bases). CDR1 is SGHVS and CDR2 is FNYEAQ in the germline V gene. This CDR3 is 15 amino acids long. V was clipped by 1 base and J by 4 bases, with 11 bases between them. CDR3 in DNA: TGTGCCAGCAGCTTAGTTAGGACAGACGGAAACACCATATATTTT. It is translated as CASSLVRTDGNTIYF.

This chain links TRBV5-1 with TRBJ2-5; D not resolved. Germline V gives CDR1 SGHRS, CDR2 YFSETQ. The CDR3 covers 12 residues. V lost 0 bases, J lost 5 bases, and 5 bases lay in between. CDR3 DNA sequence: TGCGCCAGCAGCTTGGCCCGGGAGACCCAGTACTTC. Its protein is CASSLARETQYF.

The chain joins TRBV10-2 to TRBJ2-1; the match to TRBD2 covers 11 bases. CDR3 length: 14 residues. V shed 8 bases and J 4 bases; nucleotides not matched to a gene: 4. The V gene's germline CDR1 is WSHSY and CDR2 SAAADI. CDR3 protein: CASSTSGVYNEQFF. CDR3 in DNA: TGCGCCAGCTCGACTAGCGGGGTATACAATGAGCAGTTCTTC.

The chain links TRBV7-9 to TRBJ2-1, with TRBD2 as a possible D gene (6 bases). The CDR3 runs to 16 residues. Deletions cut 0 bases from V and 2 bases from J, with 11 bases between. Germline V gene data show CDR1 as SEHNR and CDR2 as FQNEAQ (reference sequence). CDR3 region: CASSLAGGPPYNEQFF. The CDR3 coding sequence is TGTGCCAGCAGCTTAGCGGGGGGTCCCCCCTACAATGAGCAGTTCTTC.

This clone was detected a few times. The chain is built from TRBV10-1 and TRBJ1-2; D gene unclear. Germline-derived CDR1 and CDR2 are WNHNN and SYGVQD (reference sequence). Trimming stripped 10 bases from V and 0 bases from J, with 18 bases between. CDR3 size: 15 residues. The CDR3 DNA reads as TGCGCCACCCTTATGTCGGGTAAAGCTAACTATGGCTACACCTTC. Translating it yields CATLMSGKANYGYTF.

The rearrangement uses TRBV7-9 and TRBJ2-6; tentative D call: TRBD2 (5 bases). Germline V gene data show CDR1 as SEHNR and CDR2 as FQNEAQ (reference sequence). Trimming removed 5 bases at V and 0 bases at J, with 8 bases between. The CDR3 loop spans 15 amino acids. CDR3 sequence reads: CASSHGISGANVLTF. The CDR3, as DNA: TGTGCCAGCAGCCACGGGATCTCTGGGGCCAACGTCCTGACTTTC.

The V call is TRBV5-5, the J call TRBJ2-5; TRBD1 matches at 9 bases. Germline V gene data show CDR1 as SGHKS and CDR2 as YYEKEE (reference sequence). This CDR3 is built from 14 residues. With V trimmed by 4 bases and J by 5 bases, 6 bases remained unmatched. The CDR3, as DNA: TGTGCCAGCAGCAGATGGACAGGGGTGGAGACCCAGTACTTC. As protein: CASSRWTGVETQYF. The full variable domain, with the rest looked up from reference TRBV5-5 and TRBJ2-5, is DAGVTQSPTHLIKTRGQQVTLRCSPISGHKSVSWYQQVLGQGPQFIFQYYEKEERGRGNFPDRFSARQFPNYSSELNVNALLLGDSALYLCASSRWTGVETQYFGPGTRLLVL.